This entry concerns a single T cell receptor (beta chain). Its antigen remains undetermined. No qualities accompany the bases; no much larger clone lies one base away. These data come from a study of Graves' ophthalmopathy and Graves' hyperthyroidism (dated by TCRdb to between 2018 and 2020). About the full investigation: Peripheral blood samples were taken at the time of initial diagnosis, before any treatment was given. For independent validation, a separate cohort was made up of some 18 hyperthyroidism patients plus 17 patients who later progressed from hyperthyroidism to ophthalmopathy. In over five hyperthyroidism patients, T-cell repertoires of thyroid tissue and blood were compared. In total, approximately 130 blood samples were TCR-sequenced: 43 ophthalmopathy, approximately 80 hyperthyroidism and about 17 hyperthyroidism-to-ophthalmopathy patients. The 100 discovery patients were randomly divided into training and test sets at a 7:3 ratio. Following sample collection, hyperthyroidism patients were given methimazole at a starting dose of 30 mg daily, and ophthalmopathy patients were given high-dose intravenous methylprednisolone. A discovery set of about a hundred patients (under 45 ophthalmopathy, about 59 stable hyperthyroidism) was enrolled to explore V-J signatures distinguishing ophthalmopathy from hyperthyroidism. The study used TCR beta repertoire signatures to distinguish Graves' ophthalmopathy from Graves' hyperthyroidism and to predict progression to ophthalmopathy.

TCR beta CDR3 regions were amplified from RNA transcripts for repertoire sequencing. HTBI primers and the Qiagen OneStep RT-PCR kit were used in a first-round RT-PCR, which was followed by a second-round multiplex PCR, size selection and purification. Libraries were sequenced paired-end with 100 bp reads on an Illumina HiSeq2000. From the authors' description of their analysis: SOAPnuke was used to process the reads, removing any read that contained adapters or uncalled bases, had a mean Phred below 15, or lacked an exact match to the constant primer or identifier. COPE v1.2.5 was used to merge high-quality paired reads. Unique nucleotide sequences were defined as clonotypes and aligned to IMGT TRB V, D and J references using MiTCR v1.1. The analysis was limited to V-J combinations with a frequency above 0.0001, which together covered approximately 99% of the repertoires. For each V-J combination, a TCR clonal expansion and chaos score was defined as the ratio of F50 clonal expansion to chaos observed in the TCRdist matrix. Welch's t-statistics and random forest were used to reduce the features to 10 to 15 V-J combinations, which were then used as input to a naive Bayes classifier. The similarity between thyroid and blood repertoires was quantified using the Morisita-Horn index. The raw public data were reprocessed by TCRdb itself: fastp quality trimming at Q25, MiXCR clonotype calling, in-frame beta chains only. CDR3 protein sequences are deduplicated, and each keeps its most common genes and DNA. The V and J calls were determined by TCRdb, not by the authors. In all, the sample holds over 500,000 distinct CDR3 sequences, and about a fifth of those were seen once. The ten largest make up approximately 7% of the sample.

Stable hyperthyroidism was defined as no progression to ophthalmopathy within 18 months of follow-up. The hyperthyroidism patients were 18 to 65 years old and newly diagnosed, with a disease duration of less than 2 months. Anyone with other autoimmune diseases, uncontrolled infections, pregnancy or lactation was excluded from the study. Clinical symptoms, serum thyroxine, TRAb, thyroid ultrasound and orbital computed tomography formed the basis of the diagnosis. PBMCs were isolated from about 9.2 ml of fresh peripheral blood by Ficoll-Paque density gradient centrifugation. Total RNA was extracted using Trizol reagent, and RNA quality was checked on an Agilent 2100 Bioanalyzer. Study-level results and caveats: No statistical method was used to set the sample size in advance, and the investigators knew which group each participant was assigned to. Most expanded thyroid clonotypes with a frequency above 0.001 also appeared in blood, which suggests that blood repertoires may reflect the immune response in the thyroid. Ophthalmopathy was separated from stable hyperthyroidism by the 13-signature model with around 88% sensitivity and 81% to 84% specificity in cross-validation and with 80%/75% in the test set. In validation, the model predicted ophthalmopathy progression with less than 71% sensitivity and roughly 72% specificity; roughly 12 predicted patients were CT-confirmed with GO in a median of about 6.1 months.

From the cysteine up to the phenylalanine, the CDR3 has a length of 16 residues. Only the CDR3 DNA is retained, 48 bases long and in frame from the first base. At the junction V is shortened by 4 bases and J by 2 bases, with 17 bases in between. The germline V gene (reference sequence) provides CDR1 LNHDA and CDR2 SQIVND. The material sequenced was peripheral blood. This TCR was recovered from a woman in her late teens or twenties with stable Graves' hyperthyroidism. Some clones in this sample may be carry-over from other donors' samples. Donor details come from another sample of the same person, matched by shared clones. The rearrangement combines TRBV19 with TRBJ1-2; a weak D assignment points to TRBD1 (5 bases agree). The CDR3 here reads CASSTSPRTQNYGYTF. The nucleotide sequence reads TGTGCCAGTAGTACCTCCCCTCGGACACAGAACTATGGCTACACCTTC.